Below, one T cell receptor beta chain is given with its context. Data came from immunoSEQ multiplex PCR; TCRdb stores just in-frame clones and leaves some out. The sample records some 120,000 clones, 85% to 95% being singletons. This entry belongs to a study of control samples from healthy donors and cancer patients. The V end was cut by 1 base, the J end by 0 bases, with 10 bases between. Germline assignment: CDR1 SGHTA and CDR2 FQGTGA. The CDR3 contains 15 residues. This chain joins TRBV7-3 and TRBJ2-7; D is perhaps TRBD1 or TRBD2 (6 bases each). Sample: PBMCs. The origin of this receptor is a man between 50 and 59 years old with head and neck cancer. CDR3 nucleotide sequence: TGTGCCAGCAGCTTAAAGGGGGGAAGCTCCTACGAGCAGTACTTC. Protein sequence: CASSLKGGSSYEQYF.